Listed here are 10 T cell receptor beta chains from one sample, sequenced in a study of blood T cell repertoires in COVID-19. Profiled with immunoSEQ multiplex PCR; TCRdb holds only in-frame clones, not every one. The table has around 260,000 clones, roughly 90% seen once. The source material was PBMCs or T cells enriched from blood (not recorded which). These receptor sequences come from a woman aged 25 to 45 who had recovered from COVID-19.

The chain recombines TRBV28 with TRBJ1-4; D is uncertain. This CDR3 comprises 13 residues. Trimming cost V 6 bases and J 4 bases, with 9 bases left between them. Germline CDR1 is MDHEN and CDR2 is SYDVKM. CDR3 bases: TGTGCCAGCAGGGCGGAAGTTAATGAAAAACTGTTTTTT. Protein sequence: CASRAEVNEKLFF.

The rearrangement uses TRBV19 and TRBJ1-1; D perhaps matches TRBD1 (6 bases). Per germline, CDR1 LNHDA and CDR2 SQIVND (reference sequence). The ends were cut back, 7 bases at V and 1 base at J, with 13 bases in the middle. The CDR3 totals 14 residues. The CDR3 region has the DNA TGTGCCAGTATGCCGTGGACAGCGAACACTGAAGCTTTCTTT. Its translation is CASMPWTANTEAFF. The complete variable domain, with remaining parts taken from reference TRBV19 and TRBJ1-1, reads DGGITQSPKYLFRKEGQNVTLSCEQNLNHDAMYWYRQDPGQGLRLIYYSQIVNDFQKGDIAEGYSVSREKKESFPLTVTSAQKNPTAFYLCASMPWTANTEAFFGQGTRLTVV.

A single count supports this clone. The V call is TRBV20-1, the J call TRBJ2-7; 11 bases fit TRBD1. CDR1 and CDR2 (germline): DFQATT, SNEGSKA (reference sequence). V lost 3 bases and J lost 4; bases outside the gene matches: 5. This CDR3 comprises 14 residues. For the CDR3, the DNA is TGCAGTGCTAGTAGGACAGGGGGCGCGTACGAGCAGTACTTC. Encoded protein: CSASRTGGAYEQYF.

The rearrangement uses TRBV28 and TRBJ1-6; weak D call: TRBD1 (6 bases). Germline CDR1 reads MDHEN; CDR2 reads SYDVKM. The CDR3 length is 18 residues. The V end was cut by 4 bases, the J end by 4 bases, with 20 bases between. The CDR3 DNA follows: TGTGCCAGCAGTTCCCCAGAGGGAGGGGGAACTTATAATTCACCCCTCCACTTT. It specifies CASSSPEGGGTYNSPLHF.

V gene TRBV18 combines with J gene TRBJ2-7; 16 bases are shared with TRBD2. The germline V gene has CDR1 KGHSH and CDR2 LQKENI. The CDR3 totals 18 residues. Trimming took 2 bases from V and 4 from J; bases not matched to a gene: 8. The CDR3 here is CASSPAVGLAGGFYEQYF. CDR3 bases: TGTGCCAGCTCACCAGCAGTGGGACTAGCGGGAGGGTTTTACGAGCAGTACTTC.

The CDR3 DNA is TGCGCCAGCAGCCAGTGGGGGCCGGGGGCCAACGTCCTGACTTTC. Translation: CASSQWGPGANVLTF. The rearrangement uses TRBV5-1 and TRBJ2-6, with a weak D call TRBD1 (6 bases). CDR3 length equals 15 residues. Trimming took 4 bases from V and 4 from J, leaving 12 bases between them. CDR1 SGHRS and CDR2 YFSETQ come from the germline V gene.

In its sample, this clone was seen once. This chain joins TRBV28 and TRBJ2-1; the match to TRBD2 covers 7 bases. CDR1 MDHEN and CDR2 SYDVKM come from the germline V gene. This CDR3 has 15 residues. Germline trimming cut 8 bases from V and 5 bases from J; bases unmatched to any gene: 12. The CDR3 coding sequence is TGTGCCAGCTTCCCAGCGGGAATCGAGGACAATGAGCAGTTCTTC. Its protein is CASFPAGIEDNEQFF.

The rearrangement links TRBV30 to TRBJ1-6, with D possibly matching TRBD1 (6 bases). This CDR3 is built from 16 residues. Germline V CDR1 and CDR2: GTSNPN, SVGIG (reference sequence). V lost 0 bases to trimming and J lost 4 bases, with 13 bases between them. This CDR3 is CAWSVSHRAYNSPLHF. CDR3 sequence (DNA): TGTGCCTGGAGTGTCTCTCACAGGGCTTATAATTCACCCCTCCACTTT.

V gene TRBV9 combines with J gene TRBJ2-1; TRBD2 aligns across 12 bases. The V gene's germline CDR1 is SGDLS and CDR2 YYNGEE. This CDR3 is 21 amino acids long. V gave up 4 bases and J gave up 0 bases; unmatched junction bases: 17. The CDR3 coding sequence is TGTGCCAGCAGCTTACTTCCGGGACTAGCGGGCATTATGAGCTCCTACAATGAGCAGTTCTTC. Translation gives CASSLLPGLAGIMSSYNEQFF. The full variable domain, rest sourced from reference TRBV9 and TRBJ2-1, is DSGVTQTPKHLITATGQRVTLRCSPRSGDLSVYWYQQSLDQGLQFLIQYYNGEERAKGNILERFSAQQFPDLHSELNLSSLELGDSALYFCASSLLPGLAGIMSSYNEQFFGPGTRLTVL.

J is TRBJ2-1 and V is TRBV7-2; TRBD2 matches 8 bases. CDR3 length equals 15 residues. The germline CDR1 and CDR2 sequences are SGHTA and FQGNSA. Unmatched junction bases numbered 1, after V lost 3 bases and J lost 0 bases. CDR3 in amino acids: CASSFSGTSYNEQFF. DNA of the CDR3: TGTGCCAGCAGCTTTAGCGGGACCTCCTACAATGAGCAGTTCTTC.